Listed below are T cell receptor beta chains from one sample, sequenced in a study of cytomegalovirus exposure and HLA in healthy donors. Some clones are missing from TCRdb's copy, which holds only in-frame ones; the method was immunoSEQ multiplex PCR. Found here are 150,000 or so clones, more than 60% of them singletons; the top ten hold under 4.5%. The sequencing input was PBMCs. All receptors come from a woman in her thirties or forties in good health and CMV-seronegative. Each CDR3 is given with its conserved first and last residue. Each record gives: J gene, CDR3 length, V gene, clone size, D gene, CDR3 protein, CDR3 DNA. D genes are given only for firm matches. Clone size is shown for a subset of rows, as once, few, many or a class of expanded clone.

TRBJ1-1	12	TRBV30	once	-	CARGGGLAEAFF	TGTGCCAGGGGGGGAGGGCTCGCTGAAGCTTTCTTT
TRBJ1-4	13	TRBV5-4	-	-	CASREQPNEKLFF	TGTGCCAGCAGGGAACAGCCTAATGAAAAACTGTTTTTT
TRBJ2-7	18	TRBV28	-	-	CASSHSPLLFGTSYEQYF	TGTGCCAGCAGTCACTCCCCTCTACTCTTTGGGACATCCTACGAGCAGTACTTC
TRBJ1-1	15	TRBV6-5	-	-	CASSSYRADKTEAFF	TGTGCCAGCAGTTCCTACAGGGCCGATAAGACTGAAGCTTTCTTT
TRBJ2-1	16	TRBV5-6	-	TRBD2	CASSPWTSGKWDEQFF	TGTGCCAGCAGCCCATGGACTAGCGGGAAGTGGGATGAGCAGTTCTTC
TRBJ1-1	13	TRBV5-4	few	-	CASSFELRTEAFF	TGTGCCAGCAGCTTTGAACTGCGCACTGAAGCTTTCTTT
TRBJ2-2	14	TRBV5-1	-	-	CASSLAGNTGELFF	TGCGCCAGCAGCTTAGCAGGGAACACCGGGGAGCTGTTTTTT
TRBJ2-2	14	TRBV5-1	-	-	CASNEQGTTGELFF	TGCGCCAGCAACGAACAGGGTACCACCGGGGAGCTGTTTTTT
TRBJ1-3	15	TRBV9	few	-	CASSTQAHSGNTIYF	TGTGCCAGCAGCACCCAGGCCCACTCTGGAAACACCATATATTTT
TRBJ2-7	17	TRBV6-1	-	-	CASSEVGEGAFTYEQYF	TGTGCCAGCAGTGAAGTAGGTGAGGGAGCCTTCACCTACGAGCAGTACTTC
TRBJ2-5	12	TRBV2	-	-	CASSESLETQYF	TGTGCCAGCAGTGAGAGCCTAGAGACCCAGTACTTC
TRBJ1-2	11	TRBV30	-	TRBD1	CAWSPRDRFIF	TGTGCCTGGAGCCCCCGGGACAGGTTCATCTTC
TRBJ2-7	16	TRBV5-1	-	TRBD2	CASSEGEAGDSYEQYF	TGCGCCAGCAGCGAGGGGGAAGCGGGGGACTCCTACGAGCAGTACTTC
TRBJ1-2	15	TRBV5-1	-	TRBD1	CASSWGTAPVDGYTF	TGCGCCAGCAGCTGGGGGACAGCGCCGGTAGATGGCTACACCTTC